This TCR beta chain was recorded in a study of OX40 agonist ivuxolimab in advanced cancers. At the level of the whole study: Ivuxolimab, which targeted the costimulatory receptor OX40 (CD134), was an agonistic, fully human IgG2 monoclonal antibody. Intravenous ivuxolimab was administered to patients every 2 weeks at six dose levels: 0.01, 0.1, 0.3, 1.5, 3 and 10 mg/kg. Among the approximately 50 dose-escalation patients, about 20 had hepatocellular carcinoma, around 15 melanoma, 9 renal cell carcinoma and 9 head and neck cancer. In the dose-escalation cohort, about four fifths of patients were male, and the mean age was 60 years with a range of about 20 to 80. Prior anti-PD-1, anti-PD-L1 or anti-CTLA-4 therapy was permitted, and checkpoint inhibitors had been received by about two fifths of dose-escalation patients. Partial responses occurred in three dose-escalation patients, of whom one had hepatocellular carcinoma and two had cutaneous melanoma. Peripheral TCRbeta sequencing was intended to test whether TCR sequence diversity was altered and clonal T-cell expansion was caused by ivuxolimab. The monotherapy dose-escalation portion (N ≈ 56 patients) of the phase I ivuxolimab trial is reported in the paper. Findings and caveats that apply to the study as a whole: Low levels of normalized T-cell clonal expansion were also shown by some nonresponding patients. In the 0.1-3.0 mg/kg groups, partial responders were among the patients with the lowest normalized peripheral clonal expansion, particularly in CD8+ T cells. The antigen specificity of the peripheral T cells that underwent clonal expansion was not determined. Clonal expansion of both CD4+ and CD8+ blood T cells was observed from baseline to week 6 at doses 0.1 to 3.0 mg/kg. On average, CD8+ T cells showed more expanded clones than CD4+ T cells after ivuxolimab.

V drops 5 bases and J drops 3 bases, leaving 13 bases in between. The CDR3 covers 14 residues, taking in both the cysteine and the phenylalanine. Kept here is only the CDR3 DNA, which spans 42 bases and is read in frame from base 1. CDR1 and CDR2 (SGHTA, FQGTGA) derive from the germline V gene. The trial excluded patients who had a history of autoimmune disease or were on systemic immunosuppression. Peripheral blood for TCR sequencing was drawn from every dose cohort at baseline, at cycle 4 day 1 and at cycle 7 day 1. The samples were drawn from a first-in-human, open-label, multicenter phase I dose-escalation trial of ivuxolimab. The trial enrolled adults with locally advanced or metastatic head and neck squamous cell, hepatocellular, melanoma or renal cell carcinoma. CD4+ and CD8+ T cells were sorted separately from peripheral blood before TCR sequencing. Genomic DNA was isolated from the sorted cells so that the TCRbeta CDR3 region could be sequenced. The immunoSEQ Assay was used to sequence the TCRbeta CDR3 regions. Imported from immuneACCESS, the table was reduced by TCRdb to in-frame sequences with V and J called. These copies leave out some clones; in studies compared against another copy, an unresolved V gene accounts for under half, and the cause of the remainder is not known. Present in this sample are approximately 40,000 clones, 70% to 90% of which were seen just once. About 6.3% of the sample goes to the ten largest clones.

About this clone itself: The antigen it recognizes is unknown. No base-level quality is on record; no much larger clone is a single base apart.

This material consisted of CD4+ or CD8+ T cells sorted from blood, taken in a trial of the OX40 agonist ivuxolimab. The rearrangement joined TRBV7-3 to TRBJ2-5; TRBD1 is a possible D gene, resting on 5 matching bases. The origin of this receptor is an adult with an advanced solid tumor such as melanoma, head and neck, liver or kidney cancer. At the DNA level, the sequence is TGTGCCAGCAGCCCCCCGGGCAGGGAAGAGACCCAGTACTTC. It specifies CASSPPGREETQYF.